The 32 T cell receptor beta chains reported below all come from one sample, sequenced in a study of blood T cell repertoires in COVID-19. The assay was immunoSEQ multiplex PCR, and TCRdb's table has in-frame clones only and misses some. The sample consists of some 100,000 clones, roughly 90% of them appearing once. Sequenced sample: peripheral blood. These receptors all stem from a man between 65 and 85 years old with acute or convalescent COVID-19.

The chain recombines TRBV18 with TRBJ1-6; 8 positions agree with TRBD1. The CDR3 has 15 residues. J was trimmed by 8 bases and V by 2 bases; bases with no gene match: 5. Germline lookup yields CDR1 KGHSH and CDR2 LQKENI. CDR3 amino acids: CASSPGQGADSPLHF. The CDR3 region has the DNA TGTGCCAGCTCACCAGGGCAGGGGGCCGATTCACCCCTCCACTTT.

The chain has TRBV7-2 and TRBJ1-6; D gene uncertain. Trimming removed 0 bases at V and 10 bases at J, with 13 bases between. CDR1 is SGHTA, CDR2 FQGNSA, per germline. This CDR3 has 15 amino acids. The CDR3 is CASSLAREIRSPLHF. The CDR3 region has the DNA TGTGCCAGCAGCTTAGCGAGAGAGATACGGTCACCCCTCCACTTT.

This sequence joins TRBV27 and TRBJ2-7; 8 bases map to TRBD2. Germline V gives CDR1 MNHEY, CDR2 SMNVEV (reference sequence). V shed 1 base and J 2 bases; nucleotides not matched to a gene: 1. CDR3 length: 14 amino acids. The CDR3 DNA follows: TGTGCCAGCAGTTTATTTAGCGGGGCCTACGAGCAGTACTTC. It yields the protein CASSLFSGAYEQYF.

This clone appeared a few times. The chain employs TRBV30 and TRBJ1-4; 7 bases match TRBD1. Per the germline V gene, CDR1 is GTSNPN and CDR2 is SVGIG (reference sequence). Trimming took 1 base from V and 8 from J; bases not matched to a gene: 1. This CDR3 spans 12 amino acids. The CDR3 reads CAWSGGQEKLFF. CDR3 coding DNA: TGTGCCTGGAGTGGGGGACAGGAAAAACTGTTTTTT.

This clone was observed once. The chain uses TRBV9 and TRBJ1-2; D is ambiguous. The CDR3 has 14 residues. Germline V gene data show CDR1 as SGDLS and CDR2 as YYNGEE. Trimming removed 4 bases at V and 1 base at J, with 11 bases between. The chain's CDR3 is CASSPHAGNYGYTF. The CDR3 region has the DNA TGTGCCAGCAGCCCCCATGCCGGTAACTATGGCTACACCTTC.

This chain uses TRBV28 with TRBJ2-1, with D possibly matching TRBD2 (6 bases). In germline, CDR1 is MDHEN, CDR2 SYDVKM. The length of the CDR3 is 14 residues. V lost 0 bases, J lost 6 bases, and 9 bases lay in between. CDR3 sequence: CASSLWQGGNEQFF. The CDR3 DNA sequence: TGTGCCAGCAGTTTATGGCAGGGAGGCAATGAGCAGTTCTTC. The full variable domain, completed using reference TRBV28 and TRBJ2-1, is DVKVTQSSRYLVKRTGEKVFLECVQDMDHENMFWYRQDPGLGLRLIYFSYDVKMKEKGDIPEGYSVSREKKERFSLILESASTNQTSMYLCASSLWQGGNEQFFGPGTRLTVL.

V is TRBV18 and J is TRBJ1-1, with TRBD1 matching 7 bases. Germline CDR1 is KGHSH and CDR2 is LQKENI. Germline trimming cut 3 bases from V and 5 bases from J; bases unmatched to any gene: 3. The CDR3 covers 13 residues. CDR3 bases: TGTGCCAGCTCACCGACAGGGAGAACTGAAGCTTTCTTT. This sequence encodes CASSPTGRTEAFF.

As DNA, the CDR3 is TGTGCCAGCTCACCACAGGGGATCAGCGGGGGGGGCTACGAGCAGTACTTC. As protein: CASSPQGISGGGYEQYF. The rearrangement links TRBV18 to TRBJ2-7; 10 bases match TRBD2. Looked up from germline, CDR1 is KGHSH and CDR2 is LQKENI. Trimming at V came to 1 base and at J to 3 bases, leaving 9 bases not matched to a gene. The CDR3 runs 17 residues.

The V and J genes are TRBV7-2 and TRBJ2-5; D is unresolved. There are 12 residues in the CDR3. CDR1 is SGHTA, CDR2 FQGNSA, per germline. Trimming stripped 4 bases from V and 5 bases from J, with 8 bases between. The CDR3 protein is CASSSYVETQYF. The DNA for the CDR3 is TGTGCCAGCAGCTCCTACGTGGAGACCCAGTACTTC.

The chain recombines TRBV2 with TRBJ2-7; 12 nucleotides agree with TRBD2. CDR1 SNHLY and CDR2 FYNNEI come from the germline V gene. The length of the CDR3 is 15 residues. The V and J ends lost 6 bases and 0 bases, in that order; junction bases with no gene match: 3. CDR3 residues: CASRVLAGGSYEQYF. DNA of the CDR3: TGTGCCAGCAGGGTACTAGCGGGGGGCTCCTACGAGCAGTACTTC.

This clone was seen only once. The V call is TRBV18, the J call TRBJ1-2; TRBD1 aligns across 7 bases. V gave up 3 bases and J gave up 8 bases; unmatched junction bases: 6. This CDR3 contains 13 residues. Germline loops: CDR1 KGHSH, CDR2 LQKENI. CDR3 DNA: TGTGCCAGCTCACCGGACAACAGGGGCGGCTACACCTTC. Protein product: CASSPDNRGGYTF.

The rearrangement joins TRBV5-4 to TRBJ2-1, with unresolved D. The germline V gene encodes CDR1 SGHNT and CDR2 YYREEE (reference sequence). This CDR3 has 12 amino acids. V shed 4 bases and J shed 5 bases, with 7 bases lying between them. Written as DNA, the CDR3 is TGTGCCAGCAGCCCGGTCGACAATGAGCAGTTCTTC. Protein product: CASSPVDNEQFF.

This clone has a handful of counts. V gene TRBV4-1 combines with J gene TRBJ1-1; no reliable D call. V gave up 0 bases and J gave up 1 base, with 9 bases separating them. Germline lookup yields CDR1 MGHRA and CDR2 YSYEKL. The CDR3 has 15 amino acids. CDR3 nucleotides: TGCGCCAGCAGCCAAGATAGGTCAGGGAACACTGAAGCTTTCTTT. It codes for CASSQDRSGNTEAFF.

The chain is built from TRBV6-2 or TRBV6-3 and TRBJ2-7; 10 bases map to TRBD2. CDR3 size: 17 residues. The V and J ends lost 4 bases and 6 bases, in that order; junction bases with no gene match: 15. Germline CDR1 MNHEY, CDR2 SVGEGT. The CDR3 reads CASSFPNPGTSVGEQYF. The CDR3 DNA reads as TGTGCCAGCAGTTTCCCCAACCCCGGGACTAGCGTGGGCGAGCAGTACTTC.

The chain is built from TRBV7-2 and TRBJ1-2; D is unclear. The germline V gene has CDR1 SGHTA and CDR2 FQGNSA. The CDR3 extends over 13 amino acids. The germline V and J ends were trimmed by 4 bases and 0 bases, with 6 bases remaining between them. The CDR3: CASSSQTNYGYTF. The CDR3 region has the DNA TGTGCCAGCAGCTCCCAGACTAACTATGGCTACACCTTC.

For the CDR3, the DNA is TGTGCCAGCAGCCAAGGAGGGGGGGGCGCCGATAATGAAAAACTGTTTTTT. It is translated as CASSQGGGGADNEKLFF. V usage is TRBV14 and J usage is TRBJ1-4, with a possible D match to TRBD1 (6 bases). Germline V gene sequence: CDR1 SGHDN, CDR2 FVKESK. CDR3 length equals 17 residues. V dropped 1 base and J dropped 4 bases, with 16 bases sitting between them.

This chain connects TRBV19 to TRBJ1-5; TRBD1 matches at 9 bases. Trimming cost V 6 bases and J 8 bases; bases outside gene matches: 17. The germline gives CDR1 LNHDA, CDR2 SQIVND (reference sequence). The CDR3 length is 17 residues. This CDR3 reads CASSPPTGGLKIEPQHF. CDR3 coding DNA: TGTGCCAGTAGCCCCCCGACAGGGGGATTGAAAATCGAGCCCCAGCATTTT.

The V gene is TRBV9, the J gene TRBJ1-2, with D hard to call. Trimming pared 0 bases from V and 8 bases from J, leaving 17 bases between. CDR1 is SGDLS, CDR2 YYNGEE, per germline. The CDR3 consists of 15 residues. The CDR3 region has the DNA TGTGCCAGCAGCGTAGCTAAGGTCGGAGGGTACGGCTACACCTTC. Residues: CASSVAKVGGYGYTF.

The gene calls are TRBV5-1 and TRBJ2-2; 12 nucleotides align to TRBD2. Germline CDR1 and CDR2: SGHRS and YFSETQ. The CDR3 runs 16 residues. Trimming at V came to 4 bases and at J to 3 bases, leaving 4 bases not matched to a gene. Here the CDR3 DNA reads TGCGCCAGCAGCCTCGGACTAGCGGGGTACACCGGGGAGCTGTTTTTT. This gives the protein CASSLGLAGYTGELFF.

CDR3 nucleotides: TGTGCCAGCAGCGTAGATGGGCTTTTCGAGCAGTACTTC. It is translated as CASSVDGLFEQYF. The V gene is TRBV9, the J gene TRBJ2-7, with D uncertain. Germline lookup yields CDR1 SGDLS and CDR2 YYNGEE. This CDR3 contains 13 residues. Trimming shortened V by 0 bases and J by 6 bases, and 10 bases separated the two germline ends.

The CDR3 DNA sequence: TGTGCCATCAGTGAGTGGGGCAGTGAAAACACTGAAGCTTTCTTT. The encoded protein is CAISEWGSENTEAFF. The J gene is TRBJ1-1, the V gene TRBV10-3, with TRBD1 as a possible D gene (5 bases). The V and J ends lost 1 base and 2 bases respectively, with 11 bases between them. Germline V gene data show CDR1 as ENHRY and CDR2 as SYGVKD. This CDR3 is 15 amino acids long.

This rearrangement joins TRBV6-1 to TRBJ2-5; D is unclear. Germline assignment: CDR1 MNHNS and CDR2 SASEGT. Trimming removed 0 bases at V and 2 bases at J, with 10 bases between. The CDR3 is 15 residues long. The CDR3 spells CASSEAQRLQETQYF. In DNA, the CDR3 is TGTGCCAGCAGTGAAGCGCAACGGTTACAAGAGACCCAGTACTTC.

The chain recombines TRBV3-1 (or the pseudogene TRBV3-2) with TRBJ2-7; D is undetermined. The germline V gene has CDR1 LGHDT and CDR2 YNNKEL (reference sequence). V lost 1 base and J lost 2, with 12 bases in between. The CDR3 covers 15 residues. Here the CDR3 DNA reads TGTGCCAGCAGCCAAGCAATGGGCACGGCCTACGAGCAGTACTTC. Its translation: CASSQAMGTAYEQYF.

The chain uses TRBV5-4 and TRBJ1-3, with no clear D. The CDR3 contains 14 residues. The germline CDR1 and CDR2 sequences are SGHNT and YYREEE (reference sequence). V was clipped by 1 base and J by 0 bases, with 5 bases between them. CDR3 amino acids: CASSLSSSGNTIYF. CDR3 nucleotide sequence: TGTGCCAGCAGCTTGTCATCCTCTGGAAACACCATATATTTT.

The rearrangement joins TRBV6-6 to TRBJ2-7; 8 nucleotides match TRBD2. The CDR3 runs 14 residues. The J segment lost 3 bases and the V segment lost 6 bases, leaving 7 bases of the junction unmatched. Looked up from germline, CDR1 is MNHNY and CDR2 is SVGAGI (reference sequence). CDR3 loop: CASRSGSTIYEQYF. DNA for the CDR3: TGTGCCAGCAGGAGCGGGAGTACGATCTACGAGCAGTACTTC.

The chain combines TRBV7-8 with TRBJ1-5; a weak D match, TRBD1 (6 bases). There are 14 residues in the CDR3. Germline-derived CDR1 and CDR2 are SGHVS and FQNEAQ. Trimming cost V 5 bases and J 3 bases, with 11 bases left between them. CDR3 DNA: TGTGCCAGCAGCCAGCAGGGGTTCAATCAGCCCCAGCATTTT. The encoded protein is CASSQQGFNQPQHF. Full variable domain (remainder filled in from reference TRBV7-8 and TRBJ1-5): GAGVSQSPRYKVAKRGQDVALRCDPISGHVSLFWYQQALGQGPEFLTYFQNEAQLDKSGLPSDRFFAERPEGSVSTLKIQRTQQEDSAVYLCASSQQGFNQPQHFGDGTRLSIL.

This clone was recorded once. The rearrangement joins TRBV20-1 to TRBJ2-7; no clear D gene. The CDR3 contains 11 residues. V was trimmed by 0 bases and J by 7 bases, leaving 7 bases between them. Germline lookup yields CDR1 DFQATT and CDR2 SNEGSKA (reference sequence). The CDR3 DNA sequence: TGCAGTGCTAGAGATACGGTGGAGCAGTACTTC. Protein: CSARDTVEQYF.

The chain combines TRBV28 with TRBJ2-7, with TRBD1 matching over 11 bases. This CDR3 spans 14 amino acids. Per the germline V gene, CDR1 is MDHEN and CDR2 is SYDVKM. Trimming at V came to 6 bases and at J to 7 bases, leaving 8 bases not matched to a gene. The CDR3 nucleotides read TGTGCCAGCAGAATGGGACAGGGGGTTCTTGAGCAGTACTTC. It yields the protein CASRMGQGVLEQYF.

V and J are TRBV11-2 and TRBJ2-1, with D possibly matching TRBD2 (6 bases). Germline V CDR1 and CDR2: SGHAT, FQNNGV. CDR3 size: 14 residues. Between the trimmed V and J ends, which lost 3 bases and 5 bases, there was a span of 11 bases. CDR3 in amino acids: CASSFTDYNNEQFF. The DNA of the CDR3 is TGTGCCAGCAGCTTTACGGACTATAACAATGAGCAGTTCTTC.

The rearrangement links TRBV5-1 to TRBJ2-3, with 11 nucleotides matching TRBD2. Trimming at V came to 5 bases and at J to 8 bases, leaving 7 bases not matched to a gene. In germline, CDR1 is SGHRS, CDR2 YFSETQ. The CDR3 extends over 14 amino acids. CDR3 DNA sequence: TGCGCCAGCAGTTTAGCGGGGGGGCCCGGTACGCAGTATTTT. Encoded protein: CASSLAGGPGTQYF.

V usage is TRBV27 and J usage is TRBJ2-2, with TRBD2 as a possible D gene (6 bases). The V and J ends lost 8 bases and 4 bases respectively, with 14 bases between them. Germline loops: CDR1 MNHEY, CDR2 SMNVEV (reference sequence). The CDR3 spans 14 residues. The CDR3 nucleotides read TGTGCCAGCCGTACTAGCCGTCTCACCGGGGAGCTGTTTTTT. Translated, it gives CASRTSRLTGELFF.

This rearrangement joins TRBV14 to TRBJ2-7; 13 bases agree with TRBD2. The CDR3 extends over 15 amino acids. V lost 3 bases and J lost 5; bases outside the gene matches: 4. Per the germline V gene, CDR1 is SGHDN and CDR2 is FVKESK. The CDR3 loop reads CASSHGTSGNHEQYF. The CDR3, as DNA: TGTGCCAGCAGCCACGGGACTAGCGGGAACCACGAGCAGTACTTC.